Each of the 26 T cell receptor beta chains below was sequenced from the same sample in a study of cytomegalovirus exposure and HLA in healthy donors. Use of 60 Vbeta and 13 Jbeta primers characterized the PCR. Assay: immunoSEQ multiplex PCR; the TCRdb copy retains only in-frame clones and omits some. The sample shows 150,000 to 200,000 clones, about 80% of them seen only once. The sequencing input was PBMCs. The receptors stem from a woman in her thirties or forties in good health and CMV-seronegative.

The chain recombines TRBV6-1 with TRBJ2-2; D is perhaps TRBD1 (5 bases). The V and J ends lost 6 bases and 7 bases respectively, with 18 bases between them. This CDR3 region has 15 residues. CDR1 is MNHNS, CDR2 SASEGT, per germline. The CDR3 DNA sequence: TGTGCCAGCAGGGGCCACCAGGGAAGCAGCGGGGAGCTGTTTTTT. It encodes CASRGHQGSSGELFF.

The rearrangement uses TRBV30 and TRBJ1-2; D not certain. V was pared by 4 bases and J by 2 bases, with 11 bases between. CDR3 length: 13 amino acids. CDR1 and CDR2 from the germline V gene are GTSNPN and SVGIG (reference sequence). The CDR3 region has the DNA TGTGCCTGGAAAGCTCTTGTAAACTATGGCTACACCTTC. The encoded protein is CAWKALVNYGYTF.

In DNA, the CDR3 is TGTGCCAGCAAAAGGTCGGACAGCTCCTACGAGCAGTACTTC. Translated: CASKRSDSSYEQYF. The chain recombines TRBV6-5 with TRBJ2-7; D possibly corresponds to TRBD1 (6 bases). CDR1 is MNHEY, CDR2 SVGAGI, per germline. CDR3 length: 14 amino acids. Trimming cost V 7 bases and J 0 bases, with 13 bases left between them.

This rearrangement joins TRBV6-4 to TRBJ2-5, with D unclear. Matching the DNA end better, TRBJ2-7 makes the J call doubtful. The CDR3 loop spans 16 amino acids. Germline V gene lookup returns CDR1 MRHNA and CDR2 SNTAGT. In nucleotides, the CDR3 is TGTGCCAGCAGGCCGCAGGCAGATTGGCCTTCCTACGAGCAGTACTTC. It yields the protein CASRPQADWPSYEQYF.

This chain links TRBV5-8 with TRBJ2-3; 8 nucleotides agree with TRBD1. The CDR3 runs to 16 residues. V was clipped by 3 bases and J by 3 bases; unmatched bases: 9. Germline assignment: CDR1 SGHTS and CDR2 YDEGEE. CDR3 nucleotide sequence: TGTGCCAGCAGCTCGGGGACAGGCGAGGGGACAGATACGCAGTATTTT. It codes for CASSSGTGEGTDTQYF. Full variable domain (outside the CDR3, taken from reference TRBV5-8 and TRBJ2-3): EAGVTQSPTHLIKTRGQQATLRCSPISGHTSVYWYQQALGLGLQFLLWYDEGEERNRGNFPPRFSGRQFPNYSSELNVNALELEDSALYLCASSSGTGEGTDTQYFGPGTRLTVL.

The chain joins TRBV19 to TRBJ1-2; 10 bases line up with TRBD1. The CDR3 extends over 16 amino acids. V was clipped by 4 bases and J by 2 bases; unmatched bases: 7. The germline V gene has CDR1 LNHDA and CDR2 SQIVND (reference sequence). CDR3 DNA sequence: TGTGCCAGTAGTACCGTCCGGGACAGGGGCAACTATGGCTACACCTTC. It is translated as CASSTVRDRGNYGYTF.

A few counts support this clone. The chain is built from TRBV5-6 and TRBJ2-7; 10 nucleotides align to TRBD2. Germline CDR1 is SGHDT and CDR2 is YYEEEE. CDR3 length: 16 residues. Trimming at V came to 4 bases and at J to 0 bases, leaving 7 bases not matched to a gene. DNA for the CDR3: TGTGCCAGCAGCGGACGTCTAGCGGGGGACTCCTACGAGCAGTACTTC. Its protein is CASSGRLAGDSYEQYF.

In its sample, this clone was seen a few times. The V and J genes are TRBV18 and TRBJ2-7; 7 bases match TRBD1. The CDR3 runs to 14 residues. With 2 bases clipped from V and 2 bases from J, the junction kept 3 bases outside the gene matches. Germline CDR1 reads KGHSH; CDR2 reads LQKENI. DNA for the CDR3: TGTGCCAGCTCACCAGGACAGGTTACCTACGAGCAGTACTTC. This gives the protein CASSPGQVTYEQYF.

The rearrangement joins TRBV7-9 to TRBJ2-1; D perhaps matches TRBD2 (6 bases). V lost 2 bases and J lost 9, with 17 bases in between. The CDR3 is 15 residues long. Germline V lookup: CDR1 SEHNR, CDR2 FQNEAQ (reference sequence). CDR3 amino acids: CASSLTGARVIEQFF. CDR3 DNA sequence: TGTGCCAGCAGCTTAACGGGAGCTAGGGTTATTGAGCAGTTCTTC.

The chain uses TRBV28 and TRBJ2-1, with D possibly being TRBD2 (6 bases). Germline CDR1 reads MDHEN; CDR2 reads SYDVKM. V lost 2 bases, J lost 9 bases, and 11 bases lay in between. The CDR3 is 13 amino acids. The CDR3 nucleotides read TGTGCCAGCAGTTTAGGGGGGTCGACTGAGCAGTTCTTC. Protein: CASSLGGSTEQFF.

This sequence joins TRBV5-1 and TRBJ2-1; D is unclear. Germline V lookup: CDR1 SGHRS, CDR2 YFSETQ. The CDR3 runs to 12 residues. The V and J ends lost 0 bases and 8 bases respectively, with 6 bases between them. CDR3 sequence: CASSLGEDEQFF. The CDR3 DNA sequence: TGCGCCAGCAGCTTGGGAGAGGATGAGCAGTTCTTC.

The chain uses TRBV6-5 and TRBJ2-2, with D possibly matching TRBD2 (5 bases). CDR1 and CDR2 (germline): MNHEY, SVGAGI. This CDR3 has 15 residues. Trimming cost V 2 bases and J 5 bases, with 12 bases left between them. This CDR3 reads CASSYLRGETGELFF. The CDR3 DNA sequence: TGTGCCAGCAGTTACCTCCGTGGGGAGACCGGGGAGCTGTTTTTT.

The chain employs TRBV7-9 and TRBJ2-7, with TRBD2 matching over 11 bases. The CDR3 totals 15 residues. V lost 4 bases and J lost 2; bases outside the gene matches: 4. The germline V gene has CDR1 SEHNR and CDR2 FQNEAQ (reference sequence). The CDR3 sequence: CASSSLLAGAYEQYF. The CDR3 bases are TGTGCCAGCAGCTCCCTACTAGCGGGAGCCTACGAGCAGTACTTC.

This rearrangement joins TRBV6-1 to TRBJ2-2; 10 nucleotides line up with TRBD1. The J segment lost 4 bases and the V segment lost 8 bases, leaving 7 bases of the junction unmatched. CDR1 and CDR2 from the germline V gene are MNHNS and SASEGT. The CDR3 covers 15 residues. The CDR3 here is CASLRRTGGTGELFF. DNA for the CDR3: TGTGCCAGCTTACGCCGGACAGGGGGCACCGGGGAGCTGTTTTTT.

V and J are TRBV5-1 and TRBJ2-1, with TRBD2 identical over 14 bases. Per germline, CDR1 SGHRS and CDR2 YFSETQ. The V segment lost 4 bases and the J segment 7 bases; nucleotides outside the gene matches: 19. The CDR3 has 20 amino acids. Written as DNA, the CDR3 is TGCGCCAGCAGCAAGTATAAGGGACTAGCGGGAGATAGGGCGGGGAATGAGCAGTTCTTC. Protein: CASSKYKGLAGDRAGNEQFF.

This sequence joins TRBV21-1 and TRBJ1-2. TRBV21-1 is tagged as a pseudogene. CDR3 length: 15 amino acids. Here the CDR3 reads CASSKGLAGYYGYTF. CDR3 in DNA: TGTGCCAGCAGCAAAGGACTTGCGGGGTACTATGGCTACACCTTC.

V usage is TRBV5-6 and J usage is TRBJ2-3; 10 bases match TRBD1. The CDR3 is 17 residues long. Germline V gives CDR1 SGHDT, CDR2 YYEEEE. J gave up 4 bases and V 3 bases, and 11 bases lay outside the gene matches. In DNA, the CDR3 is TGTGCCAGCAGCTCAATTTCGGACAGGGGGGCTGCAGATACGCAGTATTTT. It encodes CASSSISDRGAADTQYF.

There are a few counts of this clone. The chain is built from TRBV7-9 and TRBJ1-1, with 10 bases identical to TRBD1. The CDR3 sequence is 15 residues long. Losses at the gene ends were 2 bases for V and 6 bases for J; bases not matched to a gene: 6. The germline V gene has CDR1 SEHNR and CDR2 FQNEAQ (reference sequence). The CDR3 here is CASSLRGQGIPEAFF. The CDR3 DNA is TGTGCCAGCAGCTTACGGGGACAGGGGATCCCTGAAGCTTTCTTT.

This rearrangement joins TRBV11-2 to TRBJ1-2; 8 bases line up with TRBD1. The germline gives CDR1 SGHAT, CDR2 FQNNGV. The V gene end was trimmed by 4 bases and the J gene end by 5 bases; junction bases not matched to a gene: 12. This CDR3 is 16 amino acids long. The CDR3 reads CASSSIAGQGTYGYTF. Here the CDR3 DNA reads TGTGCCAGCAGCTCCATCGCCGGACAGGGTACTTATGGCTACACCTTC.

This rearrangement joins TRBV19 to TRBJ2-3; 7 bases map to TRBD2. In germline, CDR1 is LNHDA, CDR2 SQIVND (reference sequence). The length of the CDR3 is 15 residues. V shed 3 bases, J shed 2 bases, and the junction held 5 bases outside the gene matches. CDR3 in DNA: TGTGCCAGTAGTATCGGCGGGACTACCACAGATACGCAGTATTTT. It codes for CASSIGGTTTDTQYF.

V gene TRBV6-5 combines with J gene TRBJ1-1, with D uncertain. Trimming shortened V by 6 bases and J by 7 bases, and 12 bases separated the two germline ends. Germline V gene data show CDR1 as MNHEY and CDR2 as SVGAGI. This CDR3 spans 12 amino acids. The CDR3 protein is CASSSFGDEAFF. Written as DNA, the CDR3 is TGTGCCAGCAGCTCCTTCGGGGATGAAGCTTTCTTT.

The CDR3 sequence is CASSVGTGKNEQYF. DNA of the CDR3: TGTGCCAGTAGCGTTGGGACAGGGAAAAACGAGCAGTACTTC. J is TRBJ2-7 and V is TRBV19, with TRBD1 matching over 9 bases. CDR3 length equals 14 residues. The V gene end was trimmed by 6 bases and the J gene end by 5 bases; junction bases not matched to a gene: 8. Germline V CDR1 and CDR2: LNHDA, SQIVND (reference sequence).

CDR3 residues: CASSANPTDLHGYTF. CDR3 bases: TGTGCCAGCAGCGCAAACCCGACAGACCTTCATGGCTACACCTTC. V usage is TRBV9 and J usage is TRBJ1-2; perhaps TRBD1 as D (5 bases). Trimming shortened V by 3 bases and J by 6 bases, and 18 bases separated the two germline ends. The CDR3 totals 15 residues. Germline assignment: CDR1 SGDLS and CDR2 YYNGEE. Full variable domain (remainder filled in from reference TRBV9 and TRBJ1-2): DSGVTQTPKHLITATGQRVTLRCSPRSGDLSVYWYQQSLDQGLQFLIQYYNGEERAKGNILERFSAQQFPDLHSELNLSSLELGDSALYFCASSANPTDLHGYTFGSGTRLTVV.

V is TRBV28 and J is TRBJ2-1; D may be TRBD2 (5 bases). CDR1 and CDR2 from the germline V gene are MDHEN and SYDVKM. V lost 2 bases and J lost 1, with 18 bases in between. This CDR3 region has 18 residues. The CDR3 reads CASSLIGFVRDSYNEQFF. In DNA form, the CDR3 reads TGTGCCAGCAGTTTAATCGGGTTTGTGAGGGATTCCTACAATGAGCAGTTCTTC.

The chain couples TRBV6-5 to TRBJ1-5; 7 nucleotides match TRBD1. CDR3 length equals 15 residues. The germline gives CDR1 MNHEY, CDR2 SVGAGI. Trimming at V came to 4 bases and at J to 0 bases, leaving 3 bases not matched to a gene. The CDR3 is CASSSTGYSNQPQHF. The CDR3, as DNA: TGTGCCAGCAGTTCGACAGGGTATAGCAATCAGCCCCAGCATTTT.

Note on this clone: A junction end diverges from the germline sequence, so it may reflect a read error. The V and J genes are TRBV5-6 and TRBJ2-7, with 7 bases aligning to TRBD2. The V gene's germline CDR1 is SGHDT and CDR2 YYEEEE. This CDR3 spans 11 amino acids. The CDR3 sequence is CASSSRLASAF. Here the CDR3 DNA reads TGTGCCAGCAGCTCCAGACTAGCATCAGCCTTC.